This TCR beta chain is drawn from a study of blood T cell repertoires in COVID-19. As for the study in general: The United States, Italy and Spain were the sources of the acute and convalescent COVID-19 samples. T cells, B-cell-depleted T cells, or PBMCs supplied cDNA or gDNA.

The CDR3 contains 14 residues. The germline gives CDR1 MNHEY, CDR2 SVGAGI. V was clipped by 7 bases and J by 7 bases; unmatched bases: 11. Methods used by the authors: Using reference gene primer amplification, nucleated cell counts were estimated. TCRdb keeps only in-frame clones here, not all; method: immunoSEQ multiplex PCR. V and J calls and clone size are those listed in that table; D and trimming were worked out from the DNA. The sample has 95,000 or so clones, under 90% seen once; the top ten hold about 24%. This chain links TRBV6-5 with TRBJ2-5, with TRBD2 matching 8 bases. The receptor was derived from a human donor in a cohort sampled during active COVID-19. Sequenced sample: peripheral blood. The CDR3 region is CASMGFSGDGTQYF. The CDR3 bases are TGTGCCAGCATGGGGTTTAGCGGGGATGGGACCCAGTACTTC.